Below, 5 T cell receptor beta chains from the same sample are listed, as sequenced in a study of T cells expressing NK-cell markers. TCRdb reprocessed the 5' RACE reads and stores each CDR3 protein as one record, lacking DNA. This repertoire includes some 600,000 distinct CDR3 sequences. Sequencing input: blood T cells: a sorted CD56 or NKG2C T cell subset, CD4+ or CD8+ T cells, or bulk PBMC T cells (not recorded which). The receptor set was obtained from a man between 18 and 35 years old in good health.

The gene calls are TRBV7-2 and TRBJ1-6. The germline V gene encodes CDR1 SGHTA and CDR2 FQGNSA. The CDR3 length is 18 residues. CDR3: CASSLALRKSSYNSPLHF. The full variable domain, its missing parts supplied by reference TRBV7-2 and TRBJ1-6, is GAGVSQSPSNKVTEKGKDVELRCDPISGHTALYWYRQSLGQGLEFLIYFQGNSAPDKSGLPSDRFSAERTGGSVSTLTIQRTQQEDSAVYLCASSLALRKSSYNSPLHFGNGTRLTVT.

CDR3 protein: CSVVGSQSNEQFF. V gene TRBV29-1 combines with J gene TRBJ2-1. The CDR3 consists of 13 residues. CDR1 and CDR2 (germline): SQVTM, ANQGSEA.

V is TRBV3-1 and J is TRBJ2-2; the D gene TCRdb calls, TRBD1, cannot be checked with no DNA. The V gene's germline CDR1 is LGHDT and CDR2 YNNKEL (reference sequence). The CDR3 totals 16 residues. CDR3 sequence: CASSPHRTGGTGELFF.

The CDR3 is CASSQTGTNYNSPLHF. V is TRBV4-3 and J is TRBJ1-6; TCRdb outputs TRBD1, but without DNA this stays unchecked. CDR3 length equals 16 residues. Germline V gene sequence: CDR1 LGHNA, CDR2 YSLEER.

The V and J genes are TRBV16 and TRBJ2-7. The CDR3 consists of 12 residues. Germline V gene data show CDR1 as KGHSY and CDR2 as FQNENV. The CDR3 here is CASSQMGNEQYF.